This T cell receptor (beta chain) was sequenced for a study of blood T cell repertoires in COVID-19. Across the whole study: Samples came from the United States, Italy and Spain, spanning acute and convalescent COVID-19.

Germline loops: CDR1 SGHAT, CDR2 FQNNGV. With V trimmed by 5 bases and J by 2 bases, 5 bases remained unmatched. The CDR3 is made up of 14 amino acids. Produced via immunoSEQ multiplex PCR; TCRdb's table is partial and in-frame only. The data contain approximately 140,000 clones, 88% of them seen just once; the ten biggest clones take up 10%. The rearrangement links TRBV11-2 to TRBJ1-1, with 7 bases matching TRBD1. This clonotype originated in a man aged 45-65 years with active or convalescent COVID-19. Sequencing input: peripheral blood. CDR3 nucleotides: TGTGCCAGCAGCCCGGACAGGCTAAACACTGAAGCTTTCTTT. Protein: CASSPDRLNTEAFF. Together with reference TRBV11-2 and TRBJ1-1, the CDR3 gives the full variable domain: EAGVAQSPRYKIIEKRQSVAFWCNPISGHATLYWYQQILGQGPKLLIQFQNNGVVDDSQLPKDRFSAERLKGVDSTLKIQPAKLEDSAVYLCASSPDRLNTEAFFGQGTRLTVV.